Below are 2 T cell receptor beta chains sequenced from a single sample in a study of cytomegalovirus exposure and HLA in healthy donors. Vbeta (60) and Jbeta (13) primers were used in the PCR. Measured with immunoSEQ multiplex PCR; TCRdb has only the in-frame clones, and not every one. The table has 85,000 to 100,000 clones, around four fifths seen once. The sample comprised PBMCs. These receptors came from a man aged 45 to 65 in good health and CMV-seropositive.

For this clone: This same CDR3 is encoded by further DNA sequences in the sample. The J gene is TRBJ2-3, the V gene TRBV7-6; D is possibly TRBD2 (6 bases). Trimming took off 9 bases at V and 0 bases at J, with 16 bases between the two ends. The CDR3 loop spans 15 amino acids. Germline V gene data show CDR1 as SGHVS and CDR2 as FNYEAQ. The CDR3 DNA is TGTGCCAGTAGTTCTAGCGTTTCCAGCACAGATACGCAGTATTTT. Translating gives CASSSSVSSTDTQYF.

The CDR3 sequence: CASSYGGMAGELFF. The CDR3 DNA reads TGTGCCAGCAGTTACGGGGGGATGGCCGGGGAGCTGTTTTTT. V and J are TRBV6-5 and TRBJ2-2; D may be TRBD2 (6 bases). The CDR3 runs to 14 residues. Germline V lookup: CDR1 MNHEY, CDR2 SVGAGI. V gave up 2 bases and J gave up 6 bases, with 10 bases separating them.